This record covers a single TCR beta chain. Its antigen remains unidentified. cDNA serving as the sequencing template came from extracted, reverse transcribed RNA. Sequencing was performed with immunoSEQ multiplex PCR; in TCRdb, only in-frame clones are kept and a portion is missing. The profile shows about 200,000 clones, approximately 60% of them singletons. Described treatment: oral pan-JAK inhibitor, 5-10 mg twice daily. From alopecia areata patients, lesional scalp punch biopsies and peripheral blood were collected. The researchers isolated CD4+ and CD8+ T cells from PBMCs by sorting. This entry belongs to a study of CD8+ T cells in alopecia areata. Study results and caveats: One nonresponder makes the tie between baseline CD8+ expansion and response uncertain.

The germline CDR1 and CDR2 sequences are GTSNPN and SVGIG (reference sequence). Trimming took 2 bases from V and 6 from J, leaving 17 bases between them. This CDR3 comprises 15 residues. The sequence derives from a human donor with alopecia areata. V gene TRBV30 combines with J gene TRBJ1-5, with D uncertain. The sample consisted of CD4+ T cells sorted from blood, taken at week 4, from a patient treated with tofacitinib. CDR3 amino acids: CAWSFNIGLGQPQHF. Here the CDR3 DNA reads TGTGCCTGGAGTTTTAACATTGGGTTGGGTCAGCCCCAGCATTTT.